This T cell receptor (beta chain) was captured by sequencing in a study of control samples from healthy donors and cancer patients. The repertoire was sequenced with immunoSEQ multiplex PCR; TCRdb's copy has only in-frame clones and lacks some. The table shows roughly 100,000 clones, with roughly 90% occurring only once. The CDR3 runs 12 residues. Germline CDR1 is SNHLY and CDR2 is FYNNEI. V was shortened by 7 bases and J by 4 bases, with 8 bases between the two germline ends. This clonotype was obtained from a human donor in good health. The donor label of this sample is uncertain. The source material was blood. This chain links TRBV2 with TRBJ1-3, with D tentatively TRBD1 (6 bases). This CDR3 is CASTGEGNTIYF. As DNA, the CDR3 is TGTGCCAGCACAGGGGAAGGAAACACCATATATTTT.